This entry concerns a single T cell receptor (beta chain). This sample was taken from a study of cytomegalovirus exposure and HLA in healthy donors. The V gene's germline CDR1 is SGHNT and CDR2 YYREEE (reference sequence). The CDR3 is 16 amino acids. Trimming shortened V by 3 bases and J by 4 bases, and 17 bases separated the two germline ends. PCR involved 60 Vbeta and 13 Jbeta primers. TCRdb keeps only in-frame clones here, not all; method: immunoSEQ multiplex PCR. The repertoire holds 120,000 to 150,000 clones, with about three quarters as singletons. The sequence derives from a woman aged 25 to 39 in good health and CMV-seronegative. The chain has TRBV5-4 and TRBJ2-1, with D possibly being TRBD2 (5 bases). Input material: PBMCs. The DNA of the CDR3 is TGTGCCAGCAGCTCCCCCGGGGTCCTCCGTTACAATGAGCAGTTCTTC. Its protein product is CASSSPGVLRYNEQFF.